This TCR beta chain was observed in a study of PD-1 blockade in mismatch repair-deficient tumors. Produced via immunoSEQ multiplex PCR; TCRdb's table is partial and in-frame only. The profile shows 50,000 to 75,000 clones, approximately 90% of them singletons. The germline V and J ends were trimmed by 0 bases and 1 base, with 7 bases remaining between them. CDR1 is LGHNA and CDR2 is YSLEER in the germline V gene. The CDR3 consists of 16 residues. This material consisted of peripheral blood, taken 52 weeks after starting pembrolizumab. The receptor comes from an adult with mismatch repair-deficient cancer. This chain uses TRBV4-3 with TRBJ2-6, with a weak D call TRBD2 (5 bases). The CDR3 loop reads CASSQDRGSGANVLTF. The CDR3 nucleotides are TGCGCCAGCAGCCAAGATCGGGGTTCTGGGGCCAACGTCCTGACTTTC.